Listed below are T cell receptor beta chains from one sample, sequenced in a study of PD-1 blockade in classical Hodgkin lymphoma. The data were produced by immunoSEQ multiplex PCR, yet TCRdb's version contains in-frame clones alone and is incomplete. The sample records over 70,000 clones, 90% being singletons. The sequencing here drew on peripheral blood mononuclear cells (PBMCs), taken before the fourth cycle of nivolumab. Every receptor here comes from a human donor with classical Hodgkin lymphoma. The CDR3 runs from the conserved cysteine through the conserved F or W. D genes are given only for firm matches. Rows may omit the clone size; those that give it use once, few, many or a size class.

CDR3aa: CASSLGQAGRAQHF
CDR3nt: TGTGCCAGCAGCTTGGGGCAGGCGGGGCGGGCCCAGCATTTT
v_gene: TRBV5-8
abundance: NA
j_gene: TRBJ1-5
d_gene: NA

CDR3aa: CATSRERGLGELFF
CDR3nt: TGTGCCACCAGCAGAGAGCGGGGACTCGGGGAGCTGTTTTTT
v_gene: TRBV15
abundance: once
j_gene: TRBJ2-2
d_gene: NA

CDR3aa: CASSPPGGGNEQFF
CDR3nt: TGTGCCAGCAGTCCCCCAGGGGGCGGGAATGAGCAGTTCTTC
v_gene: TRBV27
abundance: NA
j_gene: TRBJ2-1
d_gene: TRBD1

CDR3aa: CASRQSGLVRDRGLEQYF
CDR3nt: TGTGCCAGCAGACAGAGTGGACTCGTTCGAGACAGGGGGCTTGAGCAGTACTTC
v_gene: TRBV7-2
abundance: once
j_gene: TRBJ2-7
d_gene: TRBD1

CDR3aa: CASSSRDVSNQPQHF
CDR3nt: TGTGCCAGTAGTTCCCGGGACGTTAGCAATCAGCCCCAGCATTTT
v_gene: TRBV19
abundance: NA
j_gene: TRBJ1-5
d_gene: NA

CDR3aa: CASSLQGKNIQYF
CDR3nt: TGTGCCAGCAGTTTACAAGGCAAAAACATTCAGTACTTC
v_gene: TRBV2
abundance: NA
j_gene: TRBJ2-4
d_gene: NA

CDR3aa: CASSLGQGPPGELFF
CDR3nt: TGTGCCAGCAGTTTAGGGCAGGGACCCCCCGGGGAGCTGTTTTTT
v_gene: TRBV28
abundance: NA
j_gene: TRBJ2-2
d_gene: NA

CDR3aa: CAGKGHKDTEAFF
CDR3nt: TGTGCCGGAAAGGGACACAAGGACACTGAAGCTTTCTTT
v_gene: TRBV6-5
abundance: NA
j_gene: TRBJ1-1
d_gene: NA

CDR3aa: CAWHRGGLRDTQYF
CDR3nt: TGTGCCTGGCATAGGGGGGGGCTGAGAGATACGCAGTATTTT
v_gene: TRBV30
abundance: once
j_gene: TRBJ2-3
d_gene: NA

CDR3aa: CASSDPTVNTGELFF
CDR3nt: TGTGCCAGCAGTGATCCGACAGTGAACACCGGGGAGCTGTTTTTT
v_gene: TRBV25-1
abundance: NA
j_gene: TRBJ2-2
d_gene: NA

CDR3aa: CASSLESGNGAIGYTF
CDR3nt: TGCGCCAGCAGCTTGGAGTCAGGGAATGGGGCTATTGGCTACACCTTC
v_gene: TRBV5-1
abundance: NA
j_gene: TRBJ1-2
d_gene: NA

CDR3aa: CASSRGAGANVLTF
CDR3nt: TGTGCCAGTAGTAGAGGGGCCGGGGCCAACGTCCTGACTTTC
v_gene: TRBV19
abundance: NA
j_gene: TRBJ2-6
d_gene: NA

CDR3aa: CASSLTSGGVDTQYF
CDR3nt: TGCGCCAGCAGCTTGACAAGCGGGGGGGTCGATACGCAGTATTTT
v_gene: TRBV5-1
abundance: NA
j_gene: TRBJ2-3
d_gene: TRBD2

CDR3aa: CASTPTGGRINQPQHF
CDR3nt: TGTGCCAGTACCCCAACTGGGGGGCGCATCAATCAGCCCCAGCATTTT
v_gene: TRBV19
abundance: NA
j_gene: TRBJ1-5
d_gene: NA

CDR3aa: CASSTIPQLLAGGISNEQFF
CDR3nt: TGTGCCAGTAGTACCATCCCCCAGTTACTAGCGGGGGGTATTAGCAATGAGCAGTTCTTC
v_gene: TRBV19
abundance: NA
j_gene: TRBJ2-1
d_gene: TRBD2

CDR3aa: CASSFLPGTGVYGYTF
CDR3nt: TGTGCCAGCAGTTTTCTTCCAGGGACAGGAGTCTATGGCTACACCTTC
v_gene: TRBV28
abundance: NA
j_gene: TRBJ1-2
d_gene: TRBD1

CDR3aa: CAWSKGDYTF
CDR3nt: TGTGCCTGGAGTAAGGGCGACTACACCTTC
v_gene: TRBV30
abundance: NA
j_gene: TRBJ1-2
d_gene: NA

CDR3aa: CASRSGSVSSYEQYF
CDR3nt: TGTGCCAGCCGCTCCGGATCCGTTAGCTCCTACGAGCAGTACTTC
v_gene: TRBV28
abundance: NA
j_gene: TRBJ2-7
d_gene: NA

CDR3aa: CASSLPRGGSTDTQYF
CDR3nt: TGTGCCAGCAGTTTACCGCGGGGGGGGAGCACAGATACGCAGTATTTT
v_gene: TRBV27
abundance: NA
j_gene: TRBJ2-3
d_gene: TRBD2

CDR3aa: CATTIFSTSYNEQFF
CDR3nt: TGTGCCACCACGATCTTCTCCACCTCCTACAATGAGCAGTTCTTC
v_gene: TRBV15
abundance: NA
j_gene: TRBJ2-1
d_gene: NA

CDR3aa: CASSQGSPLTEAFF
CDR3nt: TGCGCCAGCAGCCAAGGCTCACCGCTTACTGAAGCTTTCTTT
v_gene: TRBV4-1
abundance: NA
j_gene: TRBJ1-1
d_gene: NA

CDR3aa: CASSLVVSEPTNTEAFF
CDR3nt: TGTGCCAGCAGCTTAGTGGTCTCCGAACCTACGAACACTGAAGCTTTCTTT
v_gene: TRBV7-2
abundance: NA
j_gene: TRBJ1-1
d_gene: NA

CDR3aa: CASSTPSPSGGNTIYF
CDR3nt: TGTGCCAGCAGCACCCCAAGCCCCTCCGGTGGAAACACCATATATTTT
v_gene: TRBV28
abundance: NA
j_gene: TRBJ1-3
d_gene: NA

CDR3aa: CASSLEARSGTDTQYF
CDR3nt: TGTGCCAGCAGCTTAGAAGCGAGATCCGGGACAGATACGCAGTATTTT
v_gene: TRBV7-9
abundance: NA
j_gene: TRBJ2-3
d_gene: NA

CDR3aa: CASSPGYYEQYF
CDR3nt: TGTGCCAGTAGTCCGGGCTACTACGAGCAGTACTTC
v_gene: TRBV19
abundance: NA
j_gene: TRBJ2-7
d_gene: NA

CDR3aa: CASSSLDRAEAFF
CDR3nt: TGTGCCAGTAGTAGCCTCGACAGGGCTGAAGCTTTCTTT
v_gene: TRBV19
abundance: NA
j_gene: TRBJ1-1
d_gene: TRBD1

CDR3aa: CASGGNAGQSRANVLTF
CDR3nt: TGTGCTAGTGGTGGCAATGCAGGACAAAGTCGGGCCAACGTCCTGACTTTC
v_gene: TRBV12-5
abundance: NA
j_gene: TRBJ2-6
d_gene: NA

CDR3aa: CASSLSTLAGGDVF
CDR3nt: TGTGCCAGCAGCTTATCAACCCTGGCTGGTGGGGACGTCTTC
v_gene: TRBV7-8
abundance: NA
j_gene: TRBJ1-2
d_gene: NA

CDR3aa: CASSITAPSDSPLHF
CDR3nt: TGTGCCAGCAGTATAACCGCCCCTTCCGATTCACCCCTCCACTTT
v_gene: TRBV6-5
abundance: NA
j_gene: TRBJ1-6
d_gene: NA

CDR3aa: CASSQDLLAGSTGELFF
CDR3nt: TGCGCCAGCAGCCAAGATCTCCTAGCGGGGAGTACCGGGGAGCTGTTTTTT
v_gene: TRBV4-3
abundance: NA
j_gene: TRBJ2-2
d_gene: TRBD2

CDR3aa: CASAWGVNQPQHF
CDR3nt: TGTGCCAGCGCCTGGGGGGTCAATCAGCCCCAGCATTTT
v_gene: TRBV2
abundance: NA
j_gene: TRBJ1-5
d_gene: NA

CDR3aa: CASTLLRDRDFYTF
CDR3nt: TGTGCCAGCACCCTCCTCCGGGACAGGGACTTTTACACCTTC
v_gene: TRBV28
abundance: NA
j_gene: TRBJ1-2
d_gene: TRBD1

CDR3aa: CASSLRGEETQYF
CDR3nt: TGTGCCAGCAGCTTACGGGGTGAGGAGACCCAGTACTTC
v_gene: TRBV11-3
abundance: NA
j_gene: TRBJ2-5
d_gene: NA

CDR3aa: CASSPHGTGNTIYF
CDR3nt: TGTGCCAGCAGCCCCCACGGGACTGGAAACACCATATATTTT
v_gene: TRBV9
abundance: NA
j_gene: TRBJ1-3
d_gene: NA

CDR3aa: CASSIGVSSYNSPLHF
CDR3nt: TGTGCCAGTAGTATAGGAGTGAGCTCCTATAATTCACCCCTCCACTTT
v_gene: TRBV19
abundance: NA
j_gene: TRBJ1-6
d_gene: NA

CDR3aa: CASSEVTGGGGYGYTF
CDR3nt: TGTGCCAGCAGTGAAGTAACAGGGGGTGGCGGCTATGGCTACACCTTC
v_gene: TRBV6-1
abundance: NA
j_gene: TRBJ1-2
d_gene: TRBD1

CDR3aa: CASRLPGLGNSGEQYF
CDR3nt: TGTGCCAGCAGGCTCCCCGGACTGGGAAACTCGGGCGAGCAGTACTTC
v_gene: TRBV6-6
abundance: NA
j_gene: TRBJ2-7
d_gene: NA

CDR3aa: CASSLGQGGVWAEAFF
CDR3nt: TGTGCCAGCAGTTTAGGGCAGGGAGGAGTGTGGGCTGAAGCTTTCTTT
v_gene: TRBV27
abundance: NA
j_gene: TRBJ1-1
d_gene: NA

CDR3aa: CASSLASGAQETQYF
CDR3nt: TGTGCCAGCAGCTTGGCTAGCGGGGCCCAAGAGACCCAGTACTTC
v_gene: TRBV7-2
abundance: few
j_gene: TRBJ2-5
d_gene: TRBD2

CDR3aa: CASSDRDRAGAFF
CDR3nt: TGTGCCAGCAGCGACCGGGACAGGGCCGGAGCTTTCTTT
v_gene: TRBV11-2
abundance: NA
j_gene: TRBJ1-1
d_gene: TRBD1

CDR3aa: CASSALSGLANYGYTF
CDR3nt: TGTGCCAGCAGTGCCCTTTCAGGACTAGCTAACTATGGCTACACCTTC
v_gene: TRBV2
abundance: NA
j_gene: TRBJ1-2
d_gene: NA

CDR3aa: CASSGSAGGEETQYF
CDR3nt: TGTGCCAGCAGCGGATCGGCGGGGGGCGAAGAGACCCAGTACTTC
v_gene: TRBV7-6
abundance: NA
j_gene: TRBJ2-5
d_gene: TRBD2

CDR3aa: CASSLERGSNQPQHF
CDR3nt: TGTGCCAGCAGCTTAGAGAGGGGAAGCAATCAGCCCCAGCATTTT
v_gene: TRBV7-8
abundance: few
j_gene: TRBJ1-5
d_gene: NA

CDR3aa: CASSFGTETYEQYF
CDR3nt: TGTGCCAGCAGCTTCGGGACGGAAACCTACGAGCAGTACTTC
v_gene: TRBV7-2
abundance: many
j_gene: TRBJ2-7
d_gene: NA

CDR3aa: CASSIDERTEAFF
CDR3nt: TGTGCCAGTAGTATTGATGAAAGGACAGAAGCTTTCTTT
v_gene: TRBV19
abundance: NA
j_gene: TRBJ1-1
d_gene: NA

CDR3aa: CASSVGSFETQYF
CDR3nt: TGTGCCAGCAGCGTAGGGAGCTTTGAGACCCAGTACTTC
v_gene: TRBV9
abundance: NA
j_gene: TRBJ2-5
d_gene: NA

CDR3aa: CASSFRKDGQETQYF
CDR3nt: TGTGCCAGCAGCTTCCGCAAGGACGGGCAAGAGACCCAGTACTTC
v_gene: TRBV7-2
abundance: once
j_gene: TRBJ2-5
d_gene: NA

CDR3aa: CASSLWGRGNTIYF
CDR3nt: TGCGCCAGCAGCTTGTGGGGGAGAGGAAACACCATATATTTT
v_gene: TRBV5-1
abundance: NA
j_gene: TRBJ1-3
d_gene: NA

CDR3aa: CASSLELTGTAIPYEQYF
CDR3nt: TGTGCCAGCAGCTTAGAGTTAACAGGGACAGCCATCCCCTACGAGCAGTACTTC
v_gene: TRBV7-9
abundance: NA
j_gene: TRBJ2-7
d_gene: TRBD1

CDR3aa: CSVGGSNQPQHF
CDR3nt: TGCAGCGTTGGAGGCAGCAATCAGCCCCAGCATTTT
v_gene: TRBV29-1
abundance: NA
j_gene: TRBJ1-5
d_gene: NA

CDR3aa: CASSPSGLLLTGELFF
CDR3nt: TGTGCCAGCAGCCCTTCAGGGCTACTCTTGACCGGGGAGCTGTTTTTT
v_gene: TRBV11-2
abundance: NA
j_gene: TRBJ2-2
d_gene: NA

CDR3aa: CAWSPSVWLYGYTF
CDR3nt: TGTGCCTGGAGCCCCTCGGTTTGGCTATATGGCTACACCTTC
v_gene: TRBV30
abundance: NA
j_gene: TRBJ1-2
d_gene: NA

CDR3aa: CASSSGLAGGIKETQYF
CDR3nt: TGTGCCAGCAGCTCCGGACTAGCGGGGGGCATAAAAGAGACCCAGTACTTC
v_gene: TRBV7-8
abundance: NA
j_gene: TRBJ2-5
d_gene: TRBD2

CDR3aa: CASSLYSVPGFNNSPLHF
CDR3nt: TGTGCCAGCAGTTTGTATTCTGTTCCGGGCTTCAATAATTCACCCCTCCACTTT
v_gene: TRBV27
abundance: NA
j_gene: TRBJ1-6
d_gene: NA

CDR3aa: CASSLRWEASGANVLTF
CDR3nt: TGTGCCAGCAGCCTTCGGTGGGAAGCCTCTGGGGCCAACGTCCTGACTTTC
v_gene: TRBV11-3
abundance: NA
j_gene: TRBJ2-6
d_gene: NA

CDR3aa: CASSMSSATIYGYTF
CDR3nt: TGTGCCAGTAGTATGAGTTCAGCCACCATCTATGGCTACACCTTC
v_gene: TRBV19
abundance: NA
j_gene: TRBJ1-2
d_gene: NA

CDR3aa: CASSSEGWETQYF
CDR3nt: TGTGCCAGCAGCTCGGAAGGGTGGGAGACCCAGTACTTC
v_gene: TRBV7-7
abundance: NA
j_gene: TRBJ2-5
d_gene: NA

CDR3aa: CASSISGRDSGANVLTF
CDR3nt: TGCGCCAGCAGCATAAGCGGACGGGACTCTGGGGCCAACGTCCTGACTTTC
v_gene: TRBV5-1
abundance: NA
j_gene: TRBJ2-6
d_gene: NA

CDR3aa: CASSYSAGFGDGYTF
CDR3nt: TGTGCCAGCAGTTACTCGGCAGGCTTTGGCGATGGCTACACCTTC
v_gene: TRBV6-5
abundance: NA
j_gene: TRBJ1-2
d_gene: NA